The 32 T cell receptor beta chains below all came from one sample that was sequenced in a study of low-dose radiotherapy and immunotherapy resistance in tumors. The time point was: after trial treatment. The treatment denotes: LDRT plus nivolumab, ipilimumab, low-dose cyclophosphamide and aspirin (RACIN trial). Gene-specific TRAV and TRBV primers were used for first-strand cDNA, covering alpha and beta chains. A constant-region primer paired with the V-primer adapter amplified TCRs over about 18 PCR cycles. MiXCR was run by TCRdb on the reads, yielding one entry per CDR3 protein. The sample records about 91,000 distinct CDR3 sequences, 20% to 25% being singletons. The sequences come from PBMCs, collected after low-dose radiotherapy plus immunotherapy. The receptors derive from a female donor with ovarian cancer.

The chain recombines TRBV15 with TRBJ2-1; unclear D gene. The CDR3 extends over 13 amino acids. Trimming removed 1 base at V and 7 bases at J, with 8 bases between. Germline-derived CDR1 and CDR2 are LNHNV and YYDKDF (reference sequence). This CDR3 is CATSRGYLNEQFF. The CDR3 DNA reads as TGTGCCACCAGCAGAGGCTACTTGAATGAGCAGTTCTTC. Looking up the rest from reference TRBV15 and TRBJ2-1 gives the full variable domain: DAMVIQNPRYQVTQFGKPVTLSCSQTLNHNVMYWYQQKSSQAPKLLFHYYDKDFNNEADTPDNFQSRRPNTSFCFLDIRSPGLGDTAMYLCATSRGYLNEQFFGPGTRLTVL.

This clonotype was counted many times. This chain joins TRBV12-3 or TRBV12-4 and TRBJ2-5, with 12 bases aligning to TRBD2. J was trimmed by 5 bases and V by 5 bases; bases with no gene match: 12. The CDR3 extends over 17 amino acids. This chain's CDR3 is CASSRVLAGGAGETQYF. CDR3 nucleotide sequence: TGTGCCAGCAGTCGCGTTCTAGCGGGAGGGGCCGGGGAGACCCAGTACTTC.

The V and J genes are TRBV28 and TRBJ2-3, with 11 nucleotides matching TRBD2. Per the germline V gene, CDR1 is MDHEN and CDR2 is SYDVKM. The CDR3 is made up of 18 amino acids. The trim removed 3 bases at V and 6 bases at J, leaving 14 bases unmatched. CDR3: CASSFTSGRRIGLDTQYF. In DNA, the CDR3 is TGTGCCAGCAGTTTTACTAGCGGGAGACGTATTGGTTTGGATACGCAGTATTTT.

This clonotype was detected many times. The chain joins TRBV6-1 to TRBJ2-3; TRBD2 matches 10 bases. There are 17 residues in the CDR3. With V trimmed by 0 bases and J by 3 bases, 6 bases remained unmatched. Germline V gene data show CDR1 as MNHNS and CDR2 as SASEGT. This chain's CDR3 is CASSEALAGVGTDTQYF. In DNA, the CDR3 is TGTGCCAGCAGTGAAGCCCTAGCGGGGGTAGGGACAGATACGCAGTATTTT.

This clonotype was counted between two and nine times. J is TRBJ1-2 and V is TRBV30; weak D call: TRBD1 (6 bases). The germline CDR1 and CDR2 sequences are GTSNPN and SVGIG (reference sequence). This CDR3 is 14 amino acids long. Trimming cost V 2 bases and J 4 bases, with 14 bases left between them. The CDR3 loop is CAWSRGQGVYGYTF. The CDR3 nucleotides are TGTGCCTGGAGTAGGGGACAAGGCGTCTATGGCTACACCTTC.

Remarks on this clonotype: With only one base between it and a far larger clone, this is likely a read error. The chain is built from TRBV7-2 and TRBJ2-1, with TRBD2 matching 7 bases. Germline V gives CDR1 SGHTA, CDR2 FQGNSA. J was trimmed by 10 bases and V by 5 bases; bases with no gene match: 11. The CDR3 has 14 amino acids. Here the CDR3 reads CASSARGSGYEQFF. Written as DNA, the CDR3 is TGTGCCAGCAGCGCGCGGGGGTCGGGATACGAGCAGTTCTTC.

This clonotype was seen repeatedly, ten times or more. The chain links TRBV5-4 to TRBJ1-1, with 10 bases matching TRBD1. V shed 4 bases, J shed 6 bases, and the junction held 9 bases outside the gene matches. This CDR3 comprises 15 residues. In germline, CDR1 is SGHNT, CDR2 YYREEE (reference sequence). CDR3 DNA sequence: TGTGCCAGCAGCACACGGACAGGGGGATTGCCTGAAGCTTTCTTT. Translation gives CASSTRTGGLPEAFF.

This clonotype has a count of ten or more. J is TRBJ2-2 and V is TRBV10-3; D is unresolved. Deletions cut 6 bases from V and 7 bases from J, with 9 bases between. Germline loops: CDR1 ENHRY, CDR2 SYGVKD. This CDR3 is 12 amino acids long. Here the CDR3 DNA reads TGTGCCATCAGCCCCCTAGGCGGGGAGCTGTTTTTT. The encoded protein is CAISPLGGELFF.

This clonotype was recorded at least ten times. The chain has TRBV5-5 and TRBJ1-5; possibly TRBD1 for D (6 bases). This CDR3 comprises 13 residues. CDR1 is SGHKS and CDR2 is YYEKEE in the germline V gene (reference sequence). V was cut by 4 bases and J by 5 bases, with 10 bases left in between. The CDR3 loop reads CASSRNRDQPQHF. In nucleotides, the CDR3 is TGTGCCAGCAGCCGTAACAGGGATCAGCCCCAGCATTTT.

On this clonotype: A read error may account for a junction end that differs from germline. The chain combines TRBV5-3 with TRBJ2-3; 11 bases agree with TRBD2. TRBV5-3 belongs to the ORF category, with a function that is uncertain. This CDR3 has 17 residues. The CDR3 loop is CASSLSPTSGMTDTQYF. The CDR3 nucleotides read TGTGCCAGCAGCTTATCTCCGACTAGCGGGATGACAGATACGCAGTATTTT.

At least ten counts were recorded for this clonotype. V gene TRBV18 combines with J gene TRBJ2-7, with a possible D match to TRBD1 (5 bases). Germline CDR1 KGHSH, CDR2 LQKENI. The CDR3 spans 14 residues. V lost 2 bases and J 3 bases, leaving 11 bases between the germline ends. CDR3 DNA sequence: TGTGCCAGCTCACCAACCCAGGGTAGCTACGAGCAGTACTTC. Its translation: CASSPTQGSYEQYF.

In the case of this clonotype: A far larger clone is only one base removed, so a read error is likely. The CDR3 sequence is CDSRYRLGEQYF. For the CDR3, the DNA is TGTGACAGCAGGTATCGACTTGGCGAGCAGTACTTC. This chain joins TRBV6-5 and TRBJ2-7, with D unresolved. CDR1 is MNHEY, CDR2 SVGAGI, per germline. The CDR3 is 12 residues long.

Many counts were recorded for this clonotype. The rearrangement links TRBV4-1 to TRBJ2-1, with D possibly TRBD2 on 7 matching bases. Trimming pared 4 bases from V and 3 bases from J, leaving 22 bases between. The CDR3 spans 18 residues. Per the germline V gene, CDR1 is MGHRA and CDR2 is YSYEKL. CDR3 amino acids: CASSPSWGASGIYNEQFF. CDR3 coding DNA: TGCGCCAGCAGCCCATCCTGGGGGGCTAGCGGCATCTACAATGAGCAGTTCTTC.

This clonotype was detected ten times or more. This chain connects TRBV28 to TRBJ2-3; either TRBD1 or TRBD2 may fit D (5 bases each). Trimming left V 8 bases short and J 3 bases short, with 18 bases between. CDR1 is MDHEN, CDR2 SYDVKM, per germline. The CDR3 is 15 residues long. This CDR3 reads CASALSGTGTDTQYF. The CDR3 DNA reads TGTGCCAGCGCCCTCTCGGGGACGGGGACAGATACGCAGTATTTT.

The rearrangement links TRBV20-1 to TRBJ2-1; 7 nucleotides align to TRBD2. The ends lost 4 bases at V and 5 bases at J; junction bases unmatched: 11. Germline CDR1 DFQATT, CDR2 SNEGSKA (reference sequence). This CDR3 is built from 15 residues. DNA for the CDR3: TGCAGTGCTACCCCTTCGCCGGGAGGTGACAATGAGCAGTTCTTC. Its translation: CSATPSPGGDNEQFF.

This clonotype was seen many times. This rearrangement joins TRBV28 to TRBJ2-3; 10 bases map to TRBD1. V was pared by 8 bases and J by 3 bases, with 2 bases of the junction left unmatched. The CDR3 covers 13 residues. Germline V gene lookup returns CDR1 MDHEN and CDR2 SYDVKM. The chain's CDR3 is CASRDRGTDTQYF. DNA for the CDR3: TGTGCCAGCCGGGACAGGGGAACAGATACGCAGTATTTT.

The sample holds many counts of this clonotype. This rearrangement joins TRBV28 to TRBJ1-5; 8 bases are shared with TRBD1. The CDR3 totals 19 residues. The V and J ends lost 5 bases and 1 base, in that order; junction bases with no gene match: 16. From germline, CDR1 is MDHEN and CDR2 SYDVKM. The CDR3 bases are TGTGCCAGCAGTCCCTCGACAGGGGCCCGCTCTTTAAGCAATCAGCCCCAGCATTTT. This codes for CASSPSTGARSLSNQPQHF.

This clonotype was seen ten or more times. The J gene is TRBJ1-5, the V gene TRBV7-8; 11 bases are shared with TRBD1. The CDR3 sequence is 17 residues long. Germline lookup yields CDR1 SGHVS and CDR2 FQNEAQ. Trimming removed 1 base from V and 5 bases from J; junction bases left unmatched: 7. For the CDR3, the DNA is TGTGCCAGCAGCTTAGTGGACAGGGGGCGAGGGGATCAGCCCCAGCATTTT. Its protein product is CASSLVDRGRGDQPQHF. Complete variable domain (other parts from reference TRBV7-8 and TRBJ1-5): GAGVSQSPRYKVAKRGQDVALRCDPISGHVSLFWYQQALGQGPEFLTYFQNEAQLDKSGLPSDRFFAERPEGSVSTLKIQRTQQEDSAVYLCASSLVDRGRGDQPQHFGDGTRLSIL.

This clonotype was recorded at least ten times. V gene TRBV10-3 combines with J gene TRBJ2-6; 8 bases match TRBD1. Germline V CDR1 and CDR2: ENHRY, SYGVKD. This CDR3 is built from 17 residues. After removal of 6 bases from V and 0 bases from J, the junction contained 7 bases not matched to a gene. The DNA for the CDR3 is TGTGCCATCAGCCCCAGGGGGCCCGGCTCTGGGGCCAACGTCCTGACTTTC. It codes for CAISPRGPGSGANVLTF.

J is TRBJ1-1 and V is TRBV30; TRBD1 aligns across 8 bases. Germline V gene sequence: CDR1 GTSNPN, CDR2 SVGIG (reference sequence). This CDR3 spans 15 amino acids. The V segment lost 0 bases and the J segment 0 bases; nucleotides outside the gene matches: 3. The CDR3 sequence: CAWSVPDRVNTEAFF. CDR3 nucleotides: TGTGCCTGGAGTGTACCGGACAGGGTGAACACTGAAGCTTTCTTT.

In this sample, this clonotype turned up many times. V usage is TRBV20-1 and J usage is TRBJ2-1; 11 bases are shared with TRBD2. Trimming cost V 1 base and J 2 bases; bases outside gene matches: 1. Germline-derived CDR1 and CDR2 are DFQATT and SNEGSKA (reference sequence). This CDR3 is built from 15 residues. The CDR3 loop is CSARALAGAYNEQFF. CDR3 sequence (DNA): TGCAGTGCTAGAGCACTAGCGGGAGCCTACAATGAGCAGTTCTTC.

This clonotype was detected ten times or more. The chain recombines TRBV28 with TRBJ2-1, with 9 positions matching TRBD1. With V trimmed by 3 bases and J by 3 bases, 18 bases remained unmatched. The CDR3 contains 20 residues. The germline gives CDR1 MDHEN, CDR2 SYDVKM. The DNA of the CDR3 is TGTGCCAGCAGTTTGTTGCCGGGACAGGGTCCGCTACTGGACTACAATGAGCAGTTCTTC. This codes for CASSLLPGQGPLLDYNEQFF.

This clonotype was seen repeatedly, ten times or more. V and J are TRBV5-4 and TRBJ2-7, with 10 bases fitting TRBD2. This CDR3 has 13 residues. The V segment lost 3 bases and the J segment 9 bases; nucleotides outside the gene matches: 6. Germline V lookup: CDR1 SGHNT, CDR2 YYREEE (reference sequence). The CDR3 protein is CASSWGTSVGQYF. Here the CDR3 DNA reads TGTGCCAGCAGCTGGGGGACTAGCGTGGGGCAGTACTTC.

The table lists this clonotype with many counts. The chain has TRBV5-1 and TRBJ1-1; TRBD1 might be the D (6 bases). The germline CDR1 and CDR2 sequences are SGHRS and YFSETQ. The CDR3 contains 16 residues. Trimming cost V 2 bases and J 0 bases, with 14 bases left between them. The CDR3 DNA reads TGCGCCAGCAGCTTTGGGGGCTCAGCAATGAACACTGAAGCTTTCTTT. Amino acid sequence: CASSFGGSAMNTEAFF.

V is TRBV2 and J is TRBJ2-7, with 7 bases that match TRBD1. V was pared by 5 bases and J by 3 bases, with 10 bases of the junction left unmatched. Germline V gene sequence: CDR1 SNHLY, CDR2 FYNNEI. The CDR3 runs 15 residues. CDR3 sequence (DNA): TGTGCCAGCAGTCTGGGACAGCCGCCCCTCTACGAGCAGTACTTC. This codes for CASSLGQPPLYEQYF. Full variable domain (outside the CDR3, taken from reference TRBV2 and TRBJ2-7): EPEVTQTPSHQVTQMGQEVILRCVPISNHLYFYWYRQILGQKVEFLVSFYNNEISEKSEIFDDQFSVERPDGSNFTLKIRSTKLEDSAMYFCASSLGQPPLYEQYFGPGTRLTVT.

The chain carries TRBV29-1 and TRBJ2-7; 8 nucleotides line up with TRBD2. Germline V gene sequence: CDR1 SQVTM, CDR2 ANQGSEA. The CDR3 has 14 residues. V lost 5 bases to trimming and J lost 7 bases; unmatched junction nucleotides: 13. In nucleotides, the CDR3 is TGCAGCGTTCGGACCCGCGGGAGGACTATGGAGCAGTACTTC. Translating gives CSVRTRGRTMEQYF.

This clonotype was observed many times. The chain couples TRBV18 to TRBJ1-5; D unclear. Germline-derived CDR1 and CDR2 are KGHSH and LQKENI. The CDR3 loop spans 14 amino acids. Trimming stripped 4 bases from V and 7 bases from J, with 14 bases between. The chain's CDR3 is CASSLSPWEQPQHF. The CDR3 region has the DNA TGTGCCAGCTCACTTTCACCCTGGGAGCAGCCCCAGCATTTT.

This rearrangement joins TRBV5-1 to TRBJ2-2; D is possibly TRBD1 (5 bases). The CDR3 is 14 residues long. CDR1 is SGHRS, CDR2 YFSETQ, per germline. The V and J ends lost 1 base and 5 bases respectively, with 9 bases between them. The CDR3 loop reads CASSLQGITGELFF. The CDR3 DNA is TGCGCCAGCAGCTTGCAGGGTATAACCGGGGAGCTGTTTTTT.

The genes are TRBV11-2 and TRBJ1-2, with no clear D. The CDR3 covers 18 residues. V gave up 4 bases and J gave up 4 bases, with 25 bases separating them. Germline values: CDR1 SGHAT, CDR2 FQNNGV. The CDR3 coding sequence is TGTGCCAGCAGCTCCCTCCGAGGGTCTCGACGGCCTCCCTATGGCTACACCTTC. Translating it yields CASSSLRGSRRPPYGYTF.

In its sample, this clonotype was seen many times. The chain uses TRBV4-1 and TRBJ2-1; D is perhaps TRBD2 (6 bases). This CDR3 comprises 16 residues. The germline V gene has CDR1 MGHRA and CDR2 YSYEKL. V was clipped by 1 base and J by 0 bases, with 10 bases between them. The CDR3 loop reads CASSQGDGGSYNEQFF. In nucleotides, the CDR3 is TGCGCCAGCAGCCAAGGGGACGGGGGCTCCTACAATGAGCAGTTCTTC.

This chain connects TRBV2 to TRBJ1-6; no clear D. Germline values: CDR1 SNHLY, CDR2 FYNNEI. The CDR3 consists of 14 residues. Trimming removed 6 bases from V and 0 bases from J, with 6 bases in between. The CDR3 here is CASRPSSYNSPLHF. The CDR3 DNA is TGTGCCAGCAGGCCGAGCTCCTATAATTCACCCCTCCACTTT.

This clonotype occurred many times. The chain is built from TRBV4-2 and TRBJ1-2; tentatively, D is TRBD1 (6 bases). V lost 2 bases and J 4 bases, leaving 14 bases between the germline ends. The germline V gene has CDR1 LGHNA and CDR2 YNFKEQ. The CDR3 has 15 amino acids. The CDR3 loop reads CASSQTSGQFYGYTF. Written as DNA, the CDR3 is TGTGCCAGCAGCCAAACTTCGGGACAATTCTATGGCTACACCTTC.